The TCR beta chain under discussion was sequenced for a study of cytomegalovirus exposure and HLA in healthy donors. Notes on the study in general: A list of 150 to 200 TCR beta chains associated with cytomegalovirus was given.

As to this clone: Its cognate antigen is unknown.

The J segment lost 6 bases and the V segment lost 0 bases, leaving 5 bases of the junction unmatched. CDR3 length: 15 residues. The V gene's germline CDR1 is SGDLS and CDR2 YYNGEE. This PCR relied on a set of 60 Vbeta primers and 13 Jbeta primers. Generated by immunoSEQ multiplex PCR, the TCRdb table keeps only in-frame clones and is missing some. The sample records 150,000 to 200,000 clones, around 75% being singletons. The material sequenced was PBMCs. The clonotype was recovered from a woman between 50 and 59 years old in good health and CMV-seropositive. V is TRBV9 and J is TRBJ2-7, with 11 bases fitting TRBD1. The CDR3: CASSVGTGGSREQYF. DNA of the CDR3: TGTGCCAGCAGCGTAGGGACAGGGGGCTCCCGCGAGCAGTACTTC.